This T cell receptor (beta chain) is drawn from a study of breast tumors, draining lymph nodes, adjacent tissues. The J segment lost 1 base and the V segment lost 5 bases, leaving 2 bases of the junction unmatched. The length of the CDR3 is 14 residues. Study-level points and caveats: The data were judged consistent with most tumor T cells coming from lymph node and expanding in tumor. Tumor repertoires ranked between lymph nodes and nontumor tissue in diversity, with V and J gene preferences.

TCRdb re-called the multiplex PCR reads with MiXCR, one entry per CDR3 protein. The repertoire holds tens of thousands of distinct CDR3 sequences, with approximately 20% as singletons. This clonotype was counted many times. Antigen: not known. Breast cancer patients provided tissue from their axillary draining lymph nodes. This TCR came from a female donor with breast cancer. Some clones in this sample may be carry-over from other donors' samples. The sample was axillary lymph node tissue. V and J are TRBV12-3 or TRBV12-4 and TRBJ2-1; TRBD1 matches at 7 bases. The CDR3 DNA sequence: TGTGCCAGCAGTGGACAGGTTTCCTACAATGAGCAGTTCTTC. Translated, it gives CASSGQVSYNEQFF.